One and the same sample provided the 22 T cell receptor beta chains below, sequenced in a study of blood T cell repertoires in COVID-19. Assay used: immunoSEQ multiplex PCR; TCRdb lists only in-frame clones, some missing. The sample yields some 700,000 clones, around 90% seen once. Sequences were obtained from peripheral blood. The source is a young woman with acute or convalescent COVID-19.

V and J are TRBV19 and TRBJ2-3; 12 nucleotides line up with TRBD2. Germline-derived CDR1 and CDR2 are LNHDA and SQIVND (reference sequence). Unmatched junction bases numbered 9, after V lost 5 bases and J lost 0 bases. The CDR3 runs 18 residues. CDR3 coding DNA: TGTGCCAGTAGTGCTAGCGGGGGGGCCCCACGGAGCACAGATACGCAGTATTTT. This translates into CASSASGGAPRSTDTQYF.

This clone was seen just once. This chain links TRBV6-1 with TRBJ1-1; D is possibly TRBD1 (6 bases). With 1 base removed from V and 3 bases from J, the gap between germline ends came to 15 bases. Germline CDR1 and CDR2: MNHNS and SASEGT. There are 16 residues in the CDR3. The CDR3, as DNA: TGTGCCAGCAGTGAAGAGGGGGGGGGCTGGGACACTGAAGCTTTCTTT. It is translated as CASSEEGGGWDTEAFF.

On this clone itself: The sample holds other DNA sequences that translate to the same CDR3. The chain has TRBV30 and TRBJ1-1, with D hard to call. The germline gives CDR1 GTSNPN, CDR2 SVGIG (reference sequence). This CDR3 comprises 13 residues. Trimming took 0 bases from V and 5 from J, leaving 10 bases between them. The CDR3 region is CAWSVGGLTEAFF. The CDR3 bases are TGTGCCTGGAGTGTAGGAGGGTTAACTGAAGCTTTCTTT.

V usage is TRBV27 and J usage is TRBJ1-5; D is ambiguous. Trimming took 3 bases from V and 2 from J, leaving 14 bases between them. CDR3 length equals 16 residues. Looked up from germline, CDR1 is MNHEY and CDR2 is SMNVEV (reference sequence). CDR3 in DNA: TGTGCCAGCAGTTTCCAGCCCCGGGTTGGCAATCAGCCCCAGCATTTT. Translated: CASSFQPRVGNQPQHF.

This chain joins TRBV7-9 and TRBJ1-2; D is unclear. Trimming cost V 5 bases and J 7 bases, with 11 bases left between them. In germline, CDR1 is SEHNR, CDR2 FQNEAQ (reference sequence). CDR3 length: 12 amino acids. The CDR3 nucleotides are TGTGCCAGCAGCCAGGCCGGTCCTGGCTACACCTTC. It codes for CASSQAGPGYTF.

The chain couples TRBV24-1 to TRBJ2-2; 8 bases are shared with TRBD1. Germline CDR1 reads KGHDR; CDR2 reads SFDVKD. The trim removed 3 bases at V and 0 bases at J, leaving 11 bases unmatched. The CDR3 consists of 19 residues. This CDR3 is CATSDILTGVGSNTGELFF. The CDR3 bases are TGTGCCACCAGTGATATTTTGACAGGGGTGGGGTCGAACACCGGGGAGCTGTTTTTT.

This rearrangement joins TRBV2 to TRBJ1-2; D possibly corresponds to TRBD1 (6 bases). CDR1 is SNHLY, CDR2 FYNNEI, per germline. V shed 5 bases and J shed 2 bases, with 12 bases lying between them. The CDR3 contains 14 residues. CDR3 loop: CASSRQVPNYGYTF. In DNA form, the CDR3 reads TGTGCCAGCAGTCGACAGGTCCCCAACTATGGCTACACCTTC.

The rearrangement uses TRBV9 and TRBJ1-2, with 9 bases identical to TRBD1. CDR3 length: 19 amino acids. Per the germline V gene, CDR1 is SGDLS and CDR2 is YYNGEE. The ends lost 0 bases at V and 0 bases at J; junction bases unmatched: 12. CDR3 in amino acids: CASSVEGQGITLTNYGYTF. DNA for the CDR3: TGTGCCAGCAGCGTAGAGGGACAGGGAATCACCCTGACTAACTATGGCTACACCTTC.

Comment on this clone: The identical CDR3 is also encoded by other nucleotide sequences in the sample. In DNA form, the CDR3 reads TGCGCCAGCAGCTTGGAACCAGGGTCTGGAAACACCATATATTTT. It yields the protein CASSLEPGSGNTIYF. This rearrangement joins TRBV5-1 to TRBJ1-3; weak D call: TRBD1 (5 bases). Germline CDR1 reads SGHRS; CDR2 reads YFSETQ. This CDR3 is 15 amino acids long. The V gene lost 0 bases and the J gene lost 1 base, with 8 bases spanning the gap.

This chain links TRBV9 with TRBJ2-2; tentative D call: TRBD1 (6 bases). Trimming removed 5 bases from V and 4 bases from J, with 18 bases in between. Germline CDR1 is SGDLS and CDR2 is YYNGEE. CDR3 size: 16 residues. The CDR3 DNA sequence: TGTGCCAGCAGTCCTTACGGGGAAGGGGGCACCGGGGAGCTGTTTTTT. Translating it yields CASSPYGEGGTGELFF.

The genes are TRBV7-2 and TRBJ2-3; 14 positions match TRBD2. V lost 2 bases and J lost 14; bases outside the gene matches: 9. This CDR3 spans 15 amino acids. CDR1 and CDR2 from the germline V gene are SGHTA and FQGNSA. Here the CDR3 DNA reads TGTGCCAGCAGCTTAATGGGACTAGCGGGAGACGTGAGGTATTTT. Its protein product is CASSLMGLAGDVRYF. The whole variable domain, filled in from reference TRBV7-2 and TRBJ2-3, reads GAGVSQSPSNKVTEKGKDVELRCDPISGHTALYWYRQSLGQGLEFLIYFQGNSAPDKSGLPSDRFSAERTGGSVSTLTIQRTQQEDSAVYLCASSLMGLAGDVRYFGPGTRLTVL.

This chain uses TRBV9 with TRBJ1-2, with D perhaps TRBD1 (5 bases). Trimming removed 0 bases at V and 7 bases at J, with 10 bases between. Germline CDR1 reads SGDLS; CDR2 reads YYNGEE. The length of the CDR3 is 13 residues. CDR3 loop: CASSVVGRSGYTF. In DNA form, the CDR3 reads TGTGCCAGCAGCGTAGTGGGGCGTTCTGGCTACACCTTC.

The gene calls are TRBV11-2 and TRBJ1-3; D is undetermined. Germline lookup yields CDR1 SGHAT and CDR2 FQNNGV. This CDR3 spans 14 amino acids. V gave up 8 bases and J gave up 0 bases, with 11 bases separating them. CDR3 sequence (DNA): TGTGCCAGCGTACTAGTCCACTCTGGAAACACCATATATTTT. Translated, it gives CASVLVHSGNTIYF.

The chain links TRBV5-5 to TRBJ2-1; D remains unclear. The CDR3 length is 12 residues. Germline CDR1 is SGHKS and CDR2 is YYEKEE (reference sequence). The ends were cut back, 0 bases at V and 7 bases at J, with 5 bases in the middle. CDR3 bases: TGTGCCAGCAGCTTGGTTGAGAATGAGCAGTTCTTC. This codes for CASSLVENEQFF.

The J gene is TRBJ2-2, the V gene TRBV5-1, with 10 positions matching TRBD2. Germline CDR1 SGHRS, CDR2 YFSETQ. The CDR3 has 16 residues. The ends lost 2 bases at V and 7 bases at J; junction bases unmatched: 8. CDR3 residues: CASSFPPAGGFGELFF. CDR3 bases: TGCGCCAGCAGCTTTCCTCCAGCGGGGGGGTTCGGGGAGCTGTTTTTT.

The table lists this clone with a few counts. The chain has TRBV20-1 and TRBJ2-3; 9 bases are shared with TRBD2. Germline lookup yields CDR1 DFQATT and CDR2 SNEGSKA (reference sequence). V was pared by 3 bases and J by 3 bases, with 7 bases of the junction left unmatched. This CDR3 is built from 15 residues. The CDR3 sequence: CSASRGLAKTDTQYF. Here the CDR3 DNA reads TGCAGTGCTAGTCGAGGACTAGCGAAAACAGATACGCAGTATTTT.

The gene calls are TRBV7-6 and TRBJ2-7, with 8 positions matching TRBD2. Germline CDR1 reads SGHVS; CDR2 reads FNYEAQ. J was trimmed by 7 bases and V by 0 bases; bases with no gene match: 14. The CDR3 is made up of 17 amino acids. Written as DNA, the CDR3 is TGTGCCAGCAGCTTAGCGAGCCCGGGGGGGGCGCGGGAGGAGCAGTACTTC. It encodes CASSLASPGGAREEQYF.

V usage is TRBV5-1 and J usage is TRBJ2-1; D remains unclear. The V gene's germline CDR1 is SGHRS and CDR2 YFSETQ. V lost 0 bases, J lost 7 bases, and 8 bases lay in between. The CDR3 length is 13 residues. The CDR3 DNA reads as TGCGCCAGCAGCTTGGCTCCAGGTAATGAGCAGTTCTTC. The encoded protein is CASSLAPGNEQFF. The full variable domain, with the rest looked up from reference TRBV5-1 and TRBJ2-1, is KAGVTQTPRYLIKTRGQQVTLSCSPISGHRSVSWYQQTPGQGLQFLFEYFSETQRNKGNFPGRFSGRQFSNSRSEMNVSTLELGDSALYLCASSLAPGNEQFFGPGTRLTVL.

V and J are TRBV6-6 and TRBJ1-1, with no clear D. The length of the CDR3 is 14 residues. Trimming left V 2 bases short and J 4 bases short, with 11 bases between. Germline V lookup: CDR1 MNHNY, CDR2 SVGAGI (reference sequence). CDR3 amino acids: CASSYDSGSTEAFF. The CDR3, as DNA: TGTGCCAGCAGTTACGATTCGGGGAGCACTGAAGCTTTCTTT.

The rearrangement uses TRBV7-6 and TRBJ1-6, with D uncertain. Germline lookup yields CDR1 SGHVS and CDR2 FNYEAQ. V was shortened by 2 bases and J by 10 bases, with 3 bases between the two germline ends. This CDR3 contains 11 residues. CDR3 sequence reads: CASSLSSPLHF. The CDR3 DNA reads TGTGCCAGCAGCTTAAGCTCACCCCTCCACTTT.

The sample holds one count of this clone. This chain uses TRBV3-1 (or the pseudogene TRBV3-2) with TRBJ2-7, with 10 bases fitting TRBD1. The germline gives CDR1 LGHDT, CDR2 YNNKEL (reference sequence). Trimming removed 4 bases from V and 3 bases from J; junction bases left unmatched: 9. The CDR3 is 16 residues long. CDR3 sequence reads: CASSPGTGVWGYEQYF. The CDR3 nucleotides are TGTGCCAGCAGCCCCGGGACAGGGGTTTGGGGCTACGAGCAGTACTTC.

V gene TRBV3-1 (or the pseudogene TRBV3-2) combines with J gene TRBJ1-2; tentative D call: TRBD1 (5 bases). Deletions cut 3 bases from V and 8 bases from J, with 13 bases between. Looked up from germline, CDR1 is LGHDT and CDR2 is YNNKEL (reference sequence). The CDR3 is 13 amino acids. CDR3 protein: CASSQGTGRGYTF. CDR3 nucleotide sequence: TGTGCCAGCAGCCAGGGGACTGGGAGGGGCTACACCTTC.